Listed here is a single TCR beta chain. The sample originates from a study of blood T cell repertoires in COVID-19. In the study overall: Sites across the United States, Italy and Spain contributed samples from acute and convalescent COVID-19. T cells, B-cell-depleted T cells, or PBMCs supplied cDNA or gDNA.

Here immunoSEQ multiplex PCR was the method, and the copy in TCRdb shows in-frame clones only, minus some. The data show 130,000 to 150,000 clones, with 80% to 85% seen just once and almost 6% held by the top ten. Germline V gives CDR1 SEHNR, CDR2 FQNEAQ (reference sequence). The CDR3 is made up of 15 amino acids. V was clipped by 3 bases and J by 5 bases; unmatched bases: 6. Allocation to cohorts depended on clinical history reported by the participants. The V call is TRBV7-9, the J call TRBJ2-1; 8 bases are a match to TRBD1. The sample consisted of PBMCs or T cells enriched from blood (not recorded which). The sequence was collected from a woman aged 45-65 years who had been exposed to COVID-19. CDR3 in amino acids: CASSFQGAQNNEQFF. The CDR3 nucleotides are TGTGCCAGCAGCTTCCAGGGGGCCCAGAACAATGAGCAGTTCTTC.